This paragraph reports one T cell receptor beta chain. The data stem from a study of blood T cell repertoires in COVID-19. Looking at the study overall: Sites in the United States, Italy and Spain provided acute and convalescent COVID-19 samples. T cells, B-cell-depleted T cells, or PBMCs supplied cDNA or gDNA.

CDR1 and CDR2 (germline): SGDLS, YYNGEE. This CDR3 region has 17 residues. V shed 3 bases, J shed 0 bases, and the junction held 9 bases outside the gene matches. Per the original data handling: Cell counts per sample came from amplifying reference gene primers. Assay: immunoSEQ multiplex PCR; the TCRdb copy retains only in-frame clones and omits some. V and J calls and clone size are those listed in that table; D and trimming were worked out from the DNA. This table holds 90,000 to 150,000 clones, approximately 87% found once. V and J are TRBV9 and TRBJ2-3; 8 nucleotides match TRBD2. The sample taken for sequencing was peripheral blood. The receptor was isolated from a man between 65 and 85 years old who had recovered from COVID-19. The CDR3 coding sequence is TGTGCCAGCAGCGGAGGCTCAGCGGGGGCTAGCACAGATACGCAGTATTTT. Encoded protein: CASSGGSAGASTDTQYF. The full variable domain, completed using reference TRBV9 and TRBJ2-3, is DSGVTQTPKHLITATGQRVTLRCSPRSGDLSVYWYQQSLDQGLQFLIQYYNGEERAKGNILERFSAQQFPDLHSELNLSSLELGDSALYFCASSGGSAGASTDTQYFGPGTRLTVL.